This T cell receptor (beta chain) comes out of a study of T-cell memory formation after mild COVID-19 (dated by TCRdb to the early 2020s). Regarding the complete study: TCR sequence clusters from the two donors were largely donor specific. T-cell clones expanding and contracting after mild COVID-19 in two donors were tracked by longitudinal TCRalpha and TCRbeta repertoire sequencing. Two young, previously healthy adult volunteers, one female and one male, were included in the cohort. Overall study results and their limits: The study covered only a couple of mild cases, and larger cohorts including severe cases with pre-infection samples were considered necessary. The second-wave clones that peaked on day 37 were not confirmed to be SARS-CoV-2 specific. Some responding clones were detected in pre-infection memory, which suggested that pre-existing cross-reactive memory T cells had joined the SARS-CoV-2 response. Contracting CD4+ clones appeared mostly in the CM and EM memory subsets, whereas CD8+ clones were enriched in EMRA. Clones that contracted from day 15 to 85 showed balanced CD4/CD8 phenotypes, whereas a second wave of clones that expanded from day 15 to 37 leaned towards CD4+.

Ficoll-Paque density gradient centrifugation was used to isolate PBMCs. In the case of this clonotype: Its cognate antigen has yet to be identified. Within one base of it there is no much larger clone, and no base qualities were kept.

Relative to germline, V is 7 bases shorter and J is 5 bases shorter, with 12 bases between their ends. Per the germline V gene (reference sequence), MNHNY is the CDR1 and SVGAGI is the CDR2. The CDR3 measures 13 amino acids from cysteine to phenylalanine. The retained sequence is limited to the CDR3, 39 bases, with the frame set at the first base. Instrument used: Illumina NovaSeq 6000. Using 5'RACE with constant-segment primers, TCRalpha and TCRbeta cDNA libraries were constructed, with sample barcodes and unique molecular identifiers added in the process. RNA was extracted from every sample with Trizol reagent. The libraries were amplified in two PCR steps, and the second step added a second sample barcode and Illumina TruSeq adapters. Libraries were sequenced on an Illumina NovaSeq with 2 x 150 bp paired-end reads. In the original analysis: With migec v1.2.7, reads were demultiplexed and then collapsed into UMI-guided consensus sequences. With mixcr v2.1.11, UMI consensuses were aligned to TRA and TRB V and J templates and assembled into clonotypes. A clonotype was counted as expanded or contracted only if both edgeR and NoisET called the change significant, with noise models trained on biological replicates. For edgeR calls, a false discovery rate-adjusted p below 0.01 and a log2 fold-change threshold of 1 were applied. As an exploratory analysis of dynamics, PCA with hierarchical clustering was applied to max-normalized trajectories of the 1000 most abundant clonotypes. The CD4 or CD8 phenotype of responding clones was assigned using the separately sequenced CD4+ and CD8+ repertoires. TCRdb handled the public reads itself, with Q25 trimming in fastp and clone calling in MiXCR, and kept productive beta chains. Every distinct CDR3 protein forms one entry, paired with its most common genes and DNA. The authors' filters were not applied to this entry. The sample table lists 470,000 or so distinct CDR3 sequences, more than 15% of them with a count of one. Of the sample, 20% to 25% is held by the ten largest clones.

Source material: PBMCs or a T cell subset sorted from them (not recorded which). This clonotype originated in a young man who had mild COVID-19 (a few samples of this study predate the infection). The sample titles of this study are shuffled in the database, so cell type and time point are left out; the donor was told from shared clones. The V and J genes are TRBV6-6 and TRBJ2-1, with an unclear D gene assignment. The sequenced DNA: TGTGCCAGCACCTATGGGTGGAACAATGAGCAGTTCTTC. It is translated as CASTYGWNNEQFF.